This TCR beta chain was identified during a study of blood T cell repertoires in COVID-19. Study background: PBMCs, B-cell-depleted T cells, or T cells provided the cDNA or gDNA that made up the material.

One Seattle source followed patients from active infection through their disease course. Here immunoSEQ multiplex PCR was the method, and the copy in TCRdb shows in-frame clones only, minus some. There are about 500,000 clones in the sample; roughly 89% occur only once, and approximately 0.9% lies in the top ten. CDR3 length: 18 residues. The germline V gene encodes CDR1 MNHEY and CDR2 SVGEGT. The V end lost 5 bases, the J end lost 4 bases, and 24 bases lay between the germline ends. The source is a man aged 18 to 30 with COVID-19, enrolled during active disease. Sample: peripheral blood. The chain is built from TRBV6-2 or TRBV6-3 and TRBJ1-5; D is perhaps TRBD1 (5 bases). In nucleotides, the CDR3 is TGTGCCAGCAGTGACCCGATTTGGGGCAGAAATGTAAATCAGCCCCAGCATTTT. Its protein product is CASSDPIWGRNVNQPQHF.